A selection of T cell receptor beta chains follows, all from one sample in a study of blood T cell repertoires in COVID-19. Using immunoSEQ multiplex PCR, the repertoire was profiled, and TCRdb retains in-frame clones only, with some absent. The table lists a few hundred thousand clones, about 90% of them singletons. The sample taken for sequencing was peripheral blood. Receptors were obtained from a man aged 40-49 years with active or convalescent COVID-19. The CDR3 runs from the conserved cysteine through the conserved F or W.

>TRBJ1-3|TRBV11-2
CASSFQGANTIYF
>TRBJ2-2|TRBV28
CASSPTHTGELFF
>TRBJ1-2|TRBV5-1
CASSSGQGGAYGYTF
>TRBJ1-1|TRBV2
CASSEEDSYTEAFF
>TRBJ2-1|TRBV13
CASSSPWDREINNEQFF
>TRBJ1-3|TRBV7-3
CASSSHRDDTIYF
>TRBJ1-4|TRBV4-1
CASSAGTATNEKLFF
>TRBJ1-4|TRBV7-2
CASTGQVANEKLFF
>TRBJ2-5|TRBV5-4
CASSLTGGQTQYF
>TRBJ2-7|TRBV2
CASTRDISSYEQYF
>TRBJ2-1|TRBV28
CASSTPGLAGKNEQFF
>TRBJ1-2|TRBV15
CATREGGGRYGYTF
>TRBJ1-4|TRBV28
CASTQLGEATNEKLFF
>TRBJ2-2|TRBV4-2
CASSRSGWRTSNTGELFF
>TRBJ2-7|TRBV27
CASSRDGTTYEQYF
>TRBJ2-1|TRBV4-1
CASSQGQGAYNEQFF
>TRBJ2-3|TRBV3-1/TRBV3-2
CASSHIGLVPDTQYF
>TRBJ1-1|TRBV19
CATQGAVAPTEAFF
>TRBJ2-5|TRBV6-5
CASSTRGWETQYF
>TRBJ2-3|TRBV9
CASTDGAGAAWADTQYF
>TRBJ2-3|TRBV27
CASSLSSSGNTQYF
>TRBJ1-4|TRBV7-9
CASSFSGGEKLFF
>TRBJ2-7|TRBV19
CASIGTGGDEQYF
>TRBJ2-1|TRBV5-1
CASTPGLAYNEQFF
>TRBJ1-1|TRBV10-2
CASSDPVAEAFF
>TRBJ1-4|TRBV28
CASSPPGATGEKLFF
>TRBJ2-7|TRBV7-8
CASSSRLVRPYEQYF
>TRBJ1-5|TRBV6-1
CASSDRGLIQPQHF
>TRBJ2-5|TRBV9
CASSDHRVGETQYF
>TRBJ2-1|TRBV7-3
CASSLTADTYNEQFF
>TRBJ2-3|TRBV27
CASSLRGRAYSTDTQYF
>TRBJ1-6|TRBV19
CASSILNRGDSPLHF
>TRBJ2-1|TRBV19
CASSILAVSYNEQFF
>TRBJ1-3|TRBV7-2
CASSSAVGGVSGNTIYF
>TRBJ1-6|TRBV10-2
CASSETSLALMHNSPLHF
>TRBJ2-7|TRBV24-1
CATSDTGLSYEQYF
>TRBJ2-1|TRBV6-2/TRBV6-3
CASSSMGSSYNEQFF
>TRBJ2-7|TRBV5-1
CASSSQGGNYEQYF
>TRBJ1-3|TRBV6-5
CASSYWGGAGNTIYF
>TRBJ1-1|TRBV7-3
CASSRRDSNSEAFF
>TRBJ1-5|TRBV19
CASSFLDRGSNQPQHF
>TRBJ1-1|TRBV19
CAIQQGDTEAFF
>TRBJ1-5|TRBV12-3/TRBV12-4
CASREYSNQPQHF
>TRBJ1-6|TRBV3-1/TRBV3-2
CASSQEFSSYNSPLHF
>TRBJ2-7|TRBV11-2
CASSLEEREADEQYF
>TRBJ2-2|TRBV28
CASSPGRASGGELFF
>TRBJ1-5|TRBV28
CASSLGQGNQPQHF
>TRBJ2-7|TRBV7-2
CASSFWRNEQYF
>TRBJ1-1|TRBV6-1
CASSDRGFNTEAFF
>TRBJ1-4|TRBV29-1
CSVESRDRDEKLFF
>TRBJ1-1|TRBV28
CASRYSAEAFF
>TRBJ2-1|TRBV7-6
CASSLVTGDYNEQFF
>TRBJ2-7|TRBV4-1
CASSQVEGGTYEQYF
>TRBJ2-1|TRBV19
CASSSRLAGSLGHNEQFF
>TRBJ1-4|TRBV6-5
CASSYSGQGWEKLFF